This T cell receptor (beta chain) came from a study of regulatory T cells in long-lasting Graves disease. Time point in this sample: newly diagnosed GD, antithyroid drugs for less than 3 months. From PBMCs, RNA was extracted and then used to make the TCR library. In each case, Graves' disease was diagnosed per American Thyroid Association guidelines. Per the germline V gene, CDR1 is LGHNA and CDR2 is YSLEER. V lost 0 bases to trimming and J lost 5 bases; unmatched junction nucleotides: 20. The CDR3 is 20 amino acids. Overall study results and limits: Persistent-disease Graves' patients showed less TCR diversity than new cases.

iRepertoire HTBI primers and Arm-PCR of CDR3 regions built TCR beta libraries. TCRdb recomputed calls from the multiplex PCR reads with MiXCR, one row per CDR3 protein. This sample carries roughly 400,000 distinct CDR3 sequences, 16% of them seen once, and the ten largest clones take about a quarter. This clonotype has only a few counts. What it recognizes is unknown. Separately, the same data were catalogued under a study of T cells in Graves' hyperthyroidism and ophthalmopathy.

Sequencing used peripheral blood mononuclear cells (PBMCs), obtained at new diagnosis, from a patient treated with antithyroid drugs. This chain uses TRBV4-3 with TRBJ2-7, with 9 bases fitting TRBD2. The sequence derives from a woman aged 18-29 years with Graves disease. CDR3 DNA: TGCGCCAGCAGCCAAGATGGAGCCGGAACTTTGGCGGGAGGGCCTGACGAGCAGTACTTC. This gives the protein CASSQDGAGTLAGGPDEQYF.